This entry features one T cell receptor (beta chain) sequence. The record originates from a study of technical replicates of blood from a few donors. CDR3 size: 15 residues. J was trimmed by 11 bases and V by 0 bases; bases with no gene match: 11. Germline CDR1 reads MNHEY; CDR2 reads SVGAGI. Sequenced by immunoSEQ multiplex PCR; TCRdb stores in-frame clones only, minus some. The sample holds about 50,000 clones, 90% to 96% seen once. This sequence was found in a human donor in good health. The material sequenced was T cells isolated from PBMCs. The chain employs TRBV6-5 and TRBJ1-1; 8 positions agree with TRBD1. Here the CDR3 reads CASSYSIGQGDGAFF. The CDR3 DNA reads as TGTGCCAGCAGTTACTCGATTGGACAGGGTGACGGTGCTTTCTTT.